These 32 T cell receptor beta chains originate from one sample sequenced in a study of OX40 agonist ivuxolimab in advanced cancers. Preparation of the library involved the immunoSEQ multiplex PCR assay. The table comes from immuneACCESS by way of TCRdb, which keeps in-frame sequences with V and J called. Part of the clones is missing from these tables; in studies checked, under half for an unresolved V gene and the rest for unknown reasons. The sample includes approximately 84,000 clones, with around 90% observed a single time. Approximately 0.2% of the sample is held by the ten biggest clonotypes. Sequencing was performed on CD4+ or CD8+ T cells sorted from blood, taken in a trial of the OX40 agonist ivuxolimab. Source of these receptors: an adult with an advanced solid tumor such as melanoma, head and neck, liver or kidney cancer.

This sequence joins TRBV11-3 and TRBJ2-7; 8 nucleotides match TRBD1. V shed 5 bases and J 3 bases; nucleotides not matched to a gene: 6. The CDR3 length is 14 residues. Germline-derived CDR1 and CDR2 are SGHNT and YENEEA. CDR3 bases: TGTGCCAGCAGCGAAGGGACAGGCGGCTACGAGCAGTACTTC. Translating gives CASSEGTGGYEQYF.

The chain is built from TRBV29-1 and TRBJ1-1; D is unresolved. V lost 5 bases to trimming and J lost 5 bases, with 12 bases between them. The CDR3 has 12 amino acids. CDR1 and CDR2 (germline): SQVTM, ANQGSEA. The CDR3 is CSVRRVGTEAFF. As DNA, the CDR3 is TGCAGCGTTCGAAGGGTAGGGACTGAAGCTTTCTTT.

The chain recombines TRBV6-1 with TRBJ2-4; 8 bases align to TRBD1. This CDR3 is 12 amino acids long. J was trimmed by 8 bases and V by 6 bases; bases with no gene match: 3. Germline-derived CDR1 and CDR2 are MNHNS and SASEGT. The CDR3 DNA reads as TGTGCCAGCAGAGCACAGGGGGACATTCAGTACTTC. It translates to CASRAQGDIQYF.

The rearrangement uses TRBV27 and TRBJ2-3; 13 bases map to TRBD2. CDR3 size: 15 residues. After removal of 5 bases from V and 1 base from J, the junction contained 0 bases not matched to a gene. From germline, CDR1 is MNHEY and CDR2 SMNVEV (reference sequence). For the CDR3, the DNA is TGTGCCAGCAGTGGACTAGCGGGAGGCACAGATACGCAGTATTTT. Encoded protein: CASSGLAGGTDTQYF.

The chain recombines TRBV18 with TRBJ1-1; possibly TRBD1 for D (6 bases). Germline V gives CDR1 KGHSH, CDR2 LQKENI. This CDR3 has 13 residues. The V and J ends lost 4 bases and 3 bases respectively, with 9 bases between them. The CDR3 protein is CASSRNRDTEAFF. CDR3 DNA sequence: TGTGCCAGCTCACGGAACAGGGACACTGAAGCTTTCTTT.

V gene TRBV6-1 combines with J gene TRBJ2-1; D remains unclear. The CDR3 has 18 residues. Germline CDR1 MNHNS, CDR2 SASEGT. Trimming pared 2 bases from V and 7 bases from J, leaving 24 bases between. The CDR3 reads CASSEFDLLKPSTNEQFF. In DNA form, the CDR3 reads TGTGCCAGCAGTGAATTCGATCTTCTCAAACCTTCGACGAATGAGCAGTTCTTC.

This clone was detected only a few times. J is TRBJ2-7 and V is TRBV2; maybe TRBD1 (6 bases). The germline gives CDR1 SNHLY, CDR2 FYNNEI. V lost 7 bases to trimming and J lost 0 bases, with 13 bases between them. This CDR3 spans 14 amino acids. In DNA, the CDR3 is TGTGCCAGCAAATCCGACAGGAGCTCCTACGAGCAGTACTTC. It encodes CASKSDRSSYEQYF. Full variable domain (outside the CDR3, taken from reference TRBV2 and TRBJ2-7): EPEVTQTPSHQVTQMGQEVILRCVPISNHLYFYWYRQILGQKVEFLVSFYNNEISEKSEIFDDQFSVERPDGSNFTLKIRSTKLEDSAMYFCASKSDRSSYEQYFGPGTRLTVT.

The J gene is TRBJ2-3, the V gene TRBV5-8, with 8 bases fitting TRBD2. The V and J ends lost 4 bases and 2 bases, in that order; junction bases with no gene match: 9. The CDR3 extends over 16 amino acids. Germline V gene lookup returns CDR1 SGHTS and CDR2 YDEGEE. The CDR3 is CASSPGLGSNTDTQYF. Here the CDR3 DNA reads TGTGCCAGCAGCCCGGGACTAGGTTCGAACACAGATACGCAGTATTTT.

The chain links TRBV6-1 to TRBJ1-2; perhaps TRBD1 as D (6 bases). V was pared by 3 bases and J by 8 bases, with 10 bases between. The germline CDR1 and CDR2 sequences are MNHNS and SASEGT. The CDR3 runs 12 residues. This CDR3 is CASSEDSRGYTF. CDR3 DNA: TGTGCCAGCAGTGAGGACAGTCGGGGCTACACCTTC.

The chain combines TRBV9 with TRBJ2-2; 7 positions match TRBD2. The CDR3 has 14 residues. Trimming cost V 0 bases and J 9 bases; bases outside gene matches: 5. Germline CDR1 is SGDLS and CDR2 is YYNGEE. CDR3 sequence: CASSVGPSGWELFF. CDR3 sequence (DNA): TGTGCCAGCAGCGTAGGGCCTAGCGGCTGGGAGCTGTTTTTT.

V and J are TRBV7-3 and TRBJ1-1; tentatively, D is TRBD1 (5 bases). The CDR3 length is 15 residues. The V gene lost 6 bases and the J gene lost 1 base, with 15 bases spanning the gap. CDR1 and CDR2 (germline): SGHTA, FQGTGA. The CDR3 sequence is CASRGGPRPNTEAFF. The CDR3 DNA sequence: TGTGCCAGCAGGGGGGGACCGCGCCCGAACACTGAAGCTTTCTTT.

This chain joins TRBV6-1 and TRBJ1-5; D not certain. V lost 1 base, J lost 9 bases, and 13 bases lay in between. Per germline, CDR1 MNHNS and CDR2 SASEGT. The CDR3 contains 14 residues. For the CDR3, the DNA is TGTGCCAGCAGTGAAGTGGTTACTCAGAGGCCCCAGCATTTT. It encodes CASSEVVTQRPQHF.

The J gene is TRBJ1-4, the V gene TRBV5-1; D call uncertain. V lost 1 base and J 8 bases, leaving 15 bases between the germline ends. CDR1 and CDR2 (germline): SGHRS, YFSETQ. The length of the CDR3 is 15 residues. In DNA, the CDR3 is TGCGCCAGCAGCTTGTACCCTCAGCCGGGGGAAAAACTGTTTTTT. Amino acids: CASSLYPQPGEKLFF.

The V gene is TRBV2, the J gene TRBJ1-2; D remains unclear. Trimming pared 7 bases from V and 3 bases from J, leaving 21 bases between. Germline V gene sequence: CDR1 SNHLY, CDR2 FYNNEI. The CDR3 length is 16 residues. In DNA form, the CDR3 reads TGTGCCAGCACTAAACGTCCTCGGGGTGTCGACTATGGCTACACCTTC. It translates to CASTKRPRGVDYGYTF. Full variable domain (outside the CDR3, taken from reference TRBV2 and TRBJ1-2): EPEVTQTPSHQVTQMGQEVILRCVPISNHLYFYWYRQILGQKVEFLVSFYNNEISEKSEIFDDQFSVERPDGSNFTLKIRSTKLEDSAMYFCASTKRPRGVDYGYTFGSGTRLTVV.

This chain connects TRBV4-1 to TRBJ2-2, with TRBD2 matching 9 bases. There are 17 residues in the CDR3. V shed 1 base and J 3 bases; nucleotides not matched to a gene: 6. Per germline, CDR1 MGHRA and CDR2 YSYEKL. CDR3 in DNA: TGCGCCAGCAGCCAAGCGCCGGGACTAGCTGACACCGGGGAGCTGTTTTTT. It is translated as CASSQAPGLADTGELFF.

The CDR3 region is CASRRLAGGPSFSYNEQFF. The CDR3 region has the DNA TGCGCCAGCCGAAGACTAGCGGGGGGTCCCTCCTTTTCCTACAATGAGCAGTTCTTC. The rearrangement joins TRBV5-1 to TRBJ2-1, with 13 bases lining up with TRBD2. V was clipped by 7 bases and J by 1 base; unmatched bases: 14. The CDR3 is 19 amino acids. The germline V gene has CDR1 SGHRS and CDR2 YFSETQ.

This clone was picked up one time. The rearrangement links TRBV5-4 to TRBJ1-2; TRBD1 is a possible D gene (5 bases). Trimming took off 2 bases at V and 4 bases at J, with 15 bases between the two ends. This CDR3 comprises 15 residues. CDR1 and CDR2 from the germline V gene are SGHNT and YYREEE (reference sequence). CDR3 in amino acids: CASSFIGAVGYGYTF. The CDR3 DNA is TGTGCCAGCAGCTTCATCGGGGCTGTGGGCTATGGCTACACCTTC.

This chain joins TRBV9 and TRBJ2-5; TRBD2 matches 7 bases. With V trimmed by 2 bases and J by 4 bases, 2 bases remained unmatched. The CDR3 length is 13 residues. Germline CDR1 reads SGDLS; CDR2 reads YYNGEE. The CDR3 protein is CASSVGEGETQYF. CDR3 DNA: TGTGCCAGCAGCGTTGGGGAGGGAGAGACCCAGTACTTC.

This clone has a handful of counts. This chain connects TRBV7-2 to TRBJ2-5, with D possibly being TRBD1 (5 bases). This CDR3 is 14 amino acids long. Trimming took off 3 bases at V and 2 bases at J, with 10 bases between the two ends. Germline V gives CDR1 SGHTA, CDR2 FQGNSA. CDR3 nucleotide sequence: TGTGCCAGCAGCTTGGGGCACCAGCAAGAGACCCAGTACTTC. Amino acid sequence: CASSLGHQQETQYF.

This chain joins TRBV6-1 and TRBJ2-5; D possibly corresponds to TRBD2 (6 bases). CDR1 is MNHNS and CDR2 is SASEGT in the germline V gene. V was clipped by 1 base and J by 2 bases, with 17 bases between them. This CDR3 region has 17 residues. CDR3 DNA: TGTGCCAGCAGTGAAGAAGATCGGGGGTGGGGACAAGAGACCCAGTACTTC. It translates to CASSEEDRGWGQETQYF.

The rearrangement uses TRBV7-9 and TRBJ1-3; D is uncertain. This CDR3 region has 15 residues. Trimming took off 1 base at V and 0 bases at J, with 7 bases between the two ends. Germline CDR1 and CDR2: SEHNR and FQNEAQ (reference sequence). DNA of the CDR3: TGTGCCAGCAGCTTAGTAGGGATCTCTGGAAACACCATATATTTT. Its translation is CASSLVGISGNTIYF.

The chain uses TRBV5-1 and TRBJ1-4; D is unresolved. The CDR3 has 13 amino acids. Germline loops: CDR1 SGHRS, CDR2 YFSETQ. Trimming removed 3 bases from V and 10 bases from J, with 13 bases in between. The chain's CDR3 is CASSWGRTGKLFF. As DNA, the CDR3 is TGCGCCAGCAGCTGGGGAAGGACGGGAAAACTGTTTTTT.

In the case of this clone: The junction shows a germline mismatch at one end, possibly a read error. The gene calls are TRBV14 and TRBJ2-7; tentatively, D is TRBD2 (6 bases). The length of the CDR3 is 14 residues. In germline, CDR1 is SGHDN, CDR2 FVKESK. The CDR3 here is CASSHTDRVGVADF. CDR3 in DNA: TGTGCCAGCAGCCACACAGACAGAGTTGGGGTAGCGGACTTC.

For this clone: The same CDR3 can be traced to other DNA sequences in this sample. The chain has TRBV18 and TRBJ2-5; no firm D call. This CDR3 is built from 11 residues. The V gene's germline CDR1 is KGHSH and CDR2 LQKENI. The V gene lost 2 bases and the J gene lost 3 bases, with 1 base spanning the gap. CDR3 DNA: TGTGCCAGCTCACCAAAAGAGACCCAGTACTTC. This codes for CASSPKETQYF.

CDR3 DNA: TGTGCCAGCAGTGAGGGGGGAAACACCATATATTTT. This encodes CASSEGGNTIYF. This chain links TRBV7-8 with TRBJ1-3, with D possibly matching TRBD1 (5 bases). The CDR3 is 12 residues long. Germline CDR1 SGHVS, CDR2 FQNEAQ. V lost 6 bases, J lost 4 bases, and 7 bases lay in between.

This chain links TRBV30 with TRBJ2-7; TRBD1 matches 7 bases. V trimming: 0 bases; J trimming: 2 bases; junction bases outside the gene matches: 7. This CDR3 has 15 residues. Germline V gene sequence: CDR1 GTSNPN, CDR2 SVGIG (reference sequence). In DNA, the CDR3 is TGTGCCTGGAGTGTAAGACAGGGTAGCCCCTACGAGCAGTACTTC. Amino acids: CAWSVRQGSPYEQYF. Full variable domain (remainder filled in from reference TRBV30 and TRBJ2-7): SQTIHQWPATLVQPVGSPLSLECTVEGTSNPNLYWYRQAAGRGLQLLFYSVGIGQISSEVPQNLSASRPQDRQFILSSKKLLLSDSGFYLCAWSVRQGSPYEQYFGPGTRLTVT.

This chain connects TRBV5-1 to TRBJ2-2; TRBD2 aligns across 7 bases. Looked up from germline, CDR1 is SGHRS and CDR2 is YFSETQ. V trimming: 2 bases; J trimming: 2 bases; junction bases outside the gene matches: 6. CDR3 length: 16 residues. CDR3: CASSFLWGGNTGELFF. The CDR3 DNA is TGCGCCAGCAGCTTCCTATGGGGGGGAAACACCGGGGAGCTGTTTTTT.

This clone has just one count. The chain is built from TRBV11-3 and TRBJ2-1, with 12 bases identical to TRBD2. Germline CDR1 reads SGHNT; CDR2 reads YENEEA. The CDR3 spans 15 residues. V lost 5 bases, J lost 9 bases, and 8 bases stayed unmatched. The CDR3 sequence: CASSLSSGRAVEQFF. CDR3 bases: TGTGCCAGCAGCCTCTCTAGCGGGAGGGCTGTTGAGCAGTTCTTC.

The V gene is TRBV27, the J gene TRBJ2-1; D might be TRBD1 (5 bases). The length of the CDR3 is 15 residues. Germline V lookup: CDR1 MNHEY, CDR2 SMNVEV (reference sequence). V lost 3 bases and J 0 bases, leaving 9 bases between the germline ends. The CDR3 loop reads CASSLQGPSYNEQFF. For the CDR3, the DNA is TGTGCCAGCAGTTTGCAGGGCCCCTCCTACAATGAGCAGTTCTTC.

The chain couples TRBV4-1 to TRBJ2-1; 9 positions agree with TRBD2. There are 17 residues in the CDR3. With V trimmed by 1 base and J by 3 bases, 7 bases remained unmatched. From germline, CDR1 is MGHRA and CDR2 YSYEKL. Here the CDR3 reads CASSQGGSGGLYNEQFF. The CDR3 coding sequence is TGCGCCAGCAGCCAAGGTGGTAGCGGGGGTCTCTACAATGAGCAGTTCTTC.

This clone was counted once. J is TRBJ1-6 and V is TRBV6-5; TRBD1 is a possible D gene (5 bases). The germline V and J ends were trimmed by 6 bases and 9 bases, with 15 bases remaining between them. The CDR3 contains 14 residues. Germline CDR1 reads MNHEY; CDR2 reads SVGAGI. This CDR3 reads CASRPLSGRSPLHF. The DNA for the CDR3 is TGTGCCAGCAGACCCCTTTCAGGGCGTTCACCCCTCCACTTT.

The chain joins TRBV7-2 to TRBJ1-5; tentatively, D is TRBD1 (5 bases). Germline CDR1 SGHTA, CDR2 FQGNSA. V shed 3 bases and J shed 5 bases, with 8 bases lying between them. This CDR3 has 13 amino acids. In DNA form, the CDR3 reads TGTGCCAGCAGCTTTCCGGGGGATCAGCCCCAGCATTTT. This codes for CASSFPGDQPQHF.